This TCR beta chain was observed in a study of T cells after yellow fever vaccination. Study information: Any fraction with a low cell number was prepared using SMART-Seq v4 Ultra Low Input.

This clonotype turned up a few times. Using its own MiXCR run on the 5' RACE reads, TCRdb lists one record per CDR3 protein. The sample carries about 350,000 distinct CDR3 sequences, 11% recorded once. In germline, CDR1 is ENHRY, CDR2 SYGVKD. The CDR3 is 13 residues long. V was cut by 0 bases and J by 3 bases, with 6 bases left in between. This sequence originates from a man younger than 35 who received the YFV17D yellow fever vaccine. This specimen was PBMCs, taken on the day of the first yellow fever vaccination. V and J are TRBV10-3 and TRBJ2-7; D is perhaps TRBD2 (6 bases). The CDR3 here is CAISESRGYEQYF. The DNA for the CDR3 is TGTGCCATCAGTGAGTCGCGGGGCTACGAGCAGTACTTC.